A single T cell receptor (beta chain) is shown here with its context. This clonotype was observed many times. Its antigen has not been determined. No base quality values were provided; no much bigger clone lies one nucleotide off. The sample comes from a study of T cells in Graves' hyperthyroidism and ophthalmopathy (dated 2019 in TCRdb). For the study in its entirety: Peripheral blood was collected at initial diagnosis, before any treatment. TCR V-J signatures able to tell the groups apart were searched for in a discovery cohort of some 97 patients, of whom about 40 had Graves' ophthalmopathy and about 55 had stable Graves' hyperthyroidism. Prospective prediction of ophthalmopathy was tested in an independent validation cohort consisting of 18 hyperthyroidism patients and approximately 16 patients who later progressed to ophthalmopathy. The 100 discovery patients were randomly split 7:3 into training and test sets. In about 6 Graves' hyperthyroidism patients, the study also compared T-cell repertoires from thyroid tissue with T-cell repertoires from blood. After blood sampling, hyperthyroidism patients were treated with methimazole at a starting dose of 30 mg daily, and ophthalmopathy patients were treated with high-dose intravenous methylprednisolone. According to the paper, TCR Vbeta CDR3 sequencing was carried out on 135 peripheral blood samples, which came from 40 to 45 ophthalmopathy, around 74 hyperthyroidism and some 17 progressor patients.

Beyond this particular receptor, the publication reports: During validation, the model predicted progression to ophthalmopathy a median of approximately 7 months ahead of onset, with approximately 70% sensitivity and 72% to 80% specificity. Sample size was not statistically predetermined, and investigators were not blinded to group allocation. In cross-validation, a model built on a 13 V-J signature told ophthalmopathy apart from stable hyperthyroidism with 87.88% sensitivity and approximately 84% specificity, and in testing the same model reached 80%/75%. Most expanded thyroid clonotypes (frequency above 0.001) were also detected in blood, a finding suggesting that blood repertoires may reflect thyroid immune responses.

Stable Graves' hyperthyroidism was defined as no progression to ophthalmopathy during 18 months of follow-up. The hyperthyroidism patients were between 18 and 65 years old and newly diagnosed, with a disease duration of less than 2 months. Exclusion was applied to patients with uncontrolled infections, other autoimmune diseases, pregnancy or lactation. Diagnoses relied on clinical symptoms, serum thyroxine and TRAb, thyroid ultrasound and orbital computed tomography. PBMCs were isolated from roughly 10 ml of fresh peripheral blood by Ficoll-Paque density gradient centrifugation. Total RNA was extracted with Trizol reagent, and quality was checked on an Agilent 2100 Bioanalyzer. TCR beta CDR3 regions were amplified from RNA transcripts. The first round of RT-PCR for the TCR CDR3 was performed with the HTBI primer set and the Qiagen OneStep RT-PCR kit. A second multiplex PCR round built the libraries, followed by size selection and purification. Paired-end sequencing of the libraries was performed with 100 bp reads on an Illumina HiSeq2000. In the authors' own workflow: SOAPnuke was used to process the raw data, removing reads that contained adapters or uncalled bases, had a mean Phred below 15, or lacked an exact match to the constant primer or identifier. COPE v1.2.5 was used to merge high-quality paired reads, and clonotypes were defined as unique nucleotide sequences. Clonotypes were aligned to IMGT TRBV, TRBD and TRBJ reference segments using MiTCR v1.1. Only V-J combinations with frequency above 0.0001, covering 99% to 99.2% of repertoires, were analysed. A TCS score was defined as the ratio between F50 (clonal expansion) and ExV (chaos), using BLOSUM62-based TCRdist between CDR3 peptides within each V-J. Welch's t-statistics and random forest reduced 500 to 550 V-J features to fewer than 15, which were used in a naive Bayes classifier (R e1071). The public reads were reanalyzed by TCRdb: fastp trimming at Q25, MiXCR alignment, in-frame beta chains only. Every entry covers one CDR3 protein and lists the most common genes and DNA from its rows. Clone size and V and J calls follow TCRdb, not the original study. Recorded for this sample are around 190,000 distinct CDR3 sequences; approximately 17% of them occurred a single time. Of the sample, 25% to 35% is held by the ten largest clones.

V gives up 6 bases and J gives up 8 bases, and the segment between their germline ends measures 20 bases. Sequences MDHEN (CDR1) and SYDVKM (CDR2) are obtained from the germline V gene. Counted from cysteine to phenylalanine, this CDR3 has 16 amino acids. The CDR3 DNA has 48 bases and is translated from base 1. Recombination linked TRBV28 to TRBJ1-6, with an unclear D gene assignment. The specimen was blood. The sequence derives from a woman aged 45-60 years with Graves' hyperthyroidism. Read as DNA, the sequence is TGTGCCAGCAGCCACCGTAATTTTGGCGCCGATTCACCCCTCCACTTT. Its protein product is CASSHRNFGADSPLHF.